The 25 T cell receptor beta chains in this list originate from one sample, sequenced in a study of T cell repertoires in cytomegalovirus infection. The antigens for these receptors are not known. TCRdb itself ran the reads through MiXCR, one entry per CDR3 protein. Among approximately 1,000,000 distinct CDR3 sequences listed, roughly 30% were seen once. The input for sequencing was cultured CD8+ T cells from PBMCs, taken from culture after CMV antigen stimulation. The receptors come from a human donor in good health (CMV status not recorded). Some clones in this sample may be carry-over from other donors' samples.

The genes are TRBV3-1 and TRBJ2-2; TRBD1 matches at 10 bases. The CDR3 extends over 18 amino acids. From germline, CDR1 is LGHDT and CDR2 YNNKEL (reference sequence). The V gene end was trimmed by 4 bases and the J gene end by 7 bases; junction bases not matched to a gene: 15. The CDR3 DNA sequence: TGTGCCAGCAGCCGATGGGACAGGGGAAAAGAGAAGGGCGGGGAGCTGTTTTTT. Translated, it gives CASSRWDRGKEKGGELFF.

The chain uses TRBV4-2 and TRBJ2-5; D tentatively fits TRBD1 or TRBD2 (6 bases each). The CDR3 totals 16 residues. V gave up 5 bases and J gave up 2 bases, with 18 bases separating them. Germline-derived CDR1 and CDR2 are LGHNA and YNFKEQ. The CDR3: CASSSRGALGQETQYF. CDR3 in DNA: TGTGCCAGCAGCTCGAGGGGGGCCCTGGGGCAAGAGACCCAGTACTTC.

The chain carries TRBV11-2 and TRBJ1-6; 7 bases match TRBD1. The CDR3 runs to 17 residues. The V segment lost 3 bases and the J segment 8 bases; nucleotides outside the gene matches: 13. Germline values: CDR1 SGHAT, CDR2 FQNNGV. CDR3 protein: CASSFWDSRRSDSPLHF. The CDR3 DNA is TGTGCCAGCAGCTTTTGGGACAGCAGACGCTCGGATTCACCCCTCCACTTT.

This clonotype was found a few times. Compared with germline, one end of the junction differs, possibly owing to a read error. This chain connects TRBV7-6 to TRBJ2-1, with a tentative D call TRBD1 (5 bases). Looked up from germline, CDR1 is SGHVS and CDR2 is FNYEAQ. This CDR3 region has 14 residues. The CDR3 region has the DNA TGTGCTAGCAGCTTAGGGGCAGGGCGGCATGAGCAGTTCTTC. This gives the protein CASSLGAGRHEQFF.

Worth noting for this clonotype: A read error may be the cause here, since a much bigger clone is one base away. The chain couples TRBV14 to TRBJ1-4; D perhaps matches TRBD1 (5 bases). With 4 bases removed from V and 7 bases from J, the gap between germline ends came to 19 bases. Germline CDR1 SGHDN, CDR2 FVKESK. The CDR3 sequence is 16 residues long. This chain's CDR3 is CASSLDQGRAIEKLFF. In DNA form, the CDR3 reads TGTGCCAGCAGCCTGGACCAGGGTCGGGCTATTGAAAAACTGTTTTTT.

V is TRBV20-1 and J is TRBJ2-7; 10 nucleotides match TRBD1. Germline loops: CDR1 DFQATT, CDR2 SNEGSKA (reference sequence). The ends lost 6 bases at V and 6 bases at J; junction bases unmatched: 11. The CDR3 runs 14 residues. The CDR3 DNA reads as TGCAGTGCCTCGGACGGGACAGGGGTAATCGAGCAGTACTTC. Translating it yields CSASDGTGVIEQYF.

This clonotype has just a few counts. The chain links TRBV7-6 to TRBJ2-3; unclear D gene. The CDR3 is 19 amino acids. The V end was cut by 4 bases, the J end by 0 bases, with 23 bases between. Per the germline V gene, CDR1 is SGHVS and CDR2 is FNYEAQ. Here the CDR3 reads CASSWTRGPRSTSTDTQYF. The DNA of the CDR3 is TGTGCCAGCAGCTGGACCCGAGGACCGCGGAGTACTAGCACAGATACGCAGTATTTT. Supplemented by reference TRBV7-6 and TRBJ2-3, the full variable domain reads GAGVSQSPRYKVTKRGQDVALRCDPISGHVSLYWYRQALGQGPEFLTYFNYEAQQDKSGLPNDRFSAERPEGSISTLTIQRTEQRDSAMYRCASSWTRGPRSTSTDTQYFGPGTRLTVL.

The rearrangement links TRBV5-5 to TRBJ2-7; tentatively, D is TRBD2 (6 bases). Deletions cut 4 bases from V and 6 bases from J, with 17 bases between. The germline V gene encodes CDR1 SGHKS and CDR2 YYEKEE (reference sequence). The CDR3 is 14 amino acids. The CDR3 region is CASSQPGQGGEQYF. The CDR3 region has the DNA TGTGCCAGCAGCCAACCTGGGCAGGGAGGCGAGCAGTACTTC.

The chain is built from TRBV7-2 and TRBJ1-1, with TRBD1 as a possible D gene (5 bases). Germline lookup yields CDR1 SGHTA and CDR2 FQGNSA. The ends were cut back, 5 bases at V and 4 bases at J, with 14 bases in the middle. The CDR3 length is 14 residues. The CDR3 loop is CASSLPGLLTEAFF. The CDR3 DNA is TGTGCCAGCAGCCTGCCGGGACTGCTCACTGAAGCTTTCTTT.

Only one count was recorded for this clonotype. V is TRBV9 and J is TRBJ1-1; D is uncertain. Germline V gives CDR1 SGDLS, CDR2 YYNGEE. The CDR3 spans 15 residues. The V gene lost 0 bases and the J gene lost 6 bases, with 15 bases spanning the gap. In DNA, the CDR3 is TGTGCCAGCAGCGTAGGTGTCGGTGGAATGGCTGAAGCTTTCTTT. This encodes CASSVGVGGMAEAFF. The full variable domain, completed using reference TRBV9 and TRBJ1-1, is DSGVTQTPKHLITATGQRVTLRCSPRSGDLSVYWYQQSLDQGLQFLIQYYNGEERAKGNILERFSAQQFPDLHSELNLSSLELGDSALYFCASSVGVGGMAEAFFGQGTRLTVV.

A note on this clonotype: One base away lies a much larger clone, so this may be a sequencing read error. This chain links TRBV7-8 with TRBJ2-2, with D unclear. The CDR3 spans 17 residues. CDR1 is SGHVS, CDR2 FQNEAQ, per germline. The V gene lost 1 base and the J gene lost 5 bases, with 17 bases spanning the gap. The CDR3 DNA is TGTGCCAGCAGCTTAGTCCCTGGTGGGTGGGGAACCGGGGAGCTGTTTTTT. This translates into CASSLVPGGWGTGELFF.

At least ten counts were recorded for this clonotype. The CDR3 bases are TGTGCCAGCAGCTATACAAGACAGGGACTGAGCAATCAGCCCCAGCATTTT. Translation: CASSYTRQGLSNQPQHF. The chain has TRBV7-9 and TRBJ1-5; 7 nucleotides line up with TRBD1. The length of the CDR3 is 17 residues. Per germline, CDR1 SEHNR and CDR2 FQNEAQ (reference sequence). The V segment lost 4 bases and the J segment 1 base; nucleotides outside the gene matches: 10. Based on the CDR3 plus reference TRBV7-9 and TRBJ1-5, the full variable domain is DTGVSQNPRHKITKRGQNVTFRCDPISEHNRLYWYRQTLGQGPEFLTYFQNEAQLEKSRLLSDRFSAERPKGSFSTLEIQRTEQGDSAMYLCASSYTRQGLSNQPQHFGDGTRLSIL.

This chain joins TRBV25-1 and TRBJ1-5; 9 positions match TRBD1. V lost 11 bases to trimming and J lost 1 base; unmatched junction nucleotides: 18. Germline V gives CDR1 MGHDK, CDR2 SYGVNS. The CDR3 has 18 residues. This CDR3 reads CAGASGQGVMKSNQPQHF. CDR3 DNA sequence: TGTGCCGGGGCCTCGGGACAGGGAGTGATGAAGAGCAATCAGCCCCAGCATTTT.

This clonotype was counted between two and nine times. The junction departs from germline at one end; a sequencing error may be responsible. CDR3 amino acids: CASSFGRGLKTEAFF. CDR3 DNA sequence: TGTGCCAGCAGTTTCGGCAGGGGGTTGAAAACTGAAGCTTTCTTT. This chain joins TRBV28 and TRBJ1-1; 7 bases are a match to TRBD1. This CDR3 is 15 amino acids long. Looked up from germline, CDR1 is MDHEN and CDR2 is SYDVKM.

This clonotype was counted between two and nine times. The rearrangement uses TRBV7-2 and TRBJ2-5; 9 nucleotides agree with TRBD1. Looked up from germline, CDR1 is SGHTA and CDR2 is FQGNSA. The CDR3 totals 16 residues. V was clipped by 1 base and J by 2 bases; unmatched bases: 5. The CDR3 sequence: CASSLGQGGLQETQYF. In DNA, the CDR3 is TGTGCCAGCAGCTTAGGACAGGGGGGATTGCAAGAGACCCAGTACTTC.

Points on this clonotype: Sequence at one end of the junction differs from germline and may be a read error. The gene calls are TRBV6-5 and TRBJ1-1, with D possibly TRBD1 on 5 matching bases. The CDR3 is made up of 14 amino acids. Germline V gene data show CDR1 as MNHEY and CDR2 as SVGAGI. The CDR3 sequence is CANSYSGLGTEAFF. CDR3 coding DNA: TGTGCCAACAGTTATTCAGGGTTAGGCACTGAAGCTTTCTTT.

This clonotype has a count of ten or more. This rearrangement joins TRBV7-9 to TRBJ1-2; 7 bases match TRBD1. The ends lost 4 bases at V and 0 bases at J; junction bases unmatched: 8. CDR3 size: 16 residues. The germline V gene encodes CDR1 SEHNR and CDR2 FQNEAQ (reference sequence). CDR3 sequence: CASSSYRDSANYGYTF. The CDR3, as DNA: TGTGCCAGCAGCTCCTACCGGGACAGCGCTAACTATGGCTACACCTTC.

This clonotype was observed many times. This chain links TRBV7-8 with TRBJ2-1; 9 bases are a match to TRBD2. V dropped 0 bases and J dropped 0; count of bases not matched to a gene: 6. Germline CDR1 is SGHVS and CDR2 is FQNEAQ. The CDR3 totals 18 residues. CDR3 nucleotides: TGTGCCAGCAGCTTAGCGCGTCTAGCGGGGAGCTCCTACAATGAGCAGTTCTTC. It codes for CASSLARLAGSSYNEQFF.

The J gene is TRBJ1-2, the V gene TRBV19; no definite D call. The CDR3 length is 13 residues. Trimming removed 2 bases from V and 2 bases from J, with 6 bases in between. The germline V gene has CDR1 LNHDA and CDR2 SQIVND (reference sequence). CDR3 loop: CASSITENYGYTF. CDR3 in DNA: TGTGCCAGTAGTATAACAGAAAACTATGGCTACACCTTC.

CDR3 in DNA: TGCGCCAGCAGCCAAGATTGGGTAGGAACTCTGAACACTGAAGCTTTCTTT. Its protein is CASSQDWVGTLNTEAFF. V usage is TRBV4-1 and J usage is TRBJ1-1; D is uncertain. Trimming took 0 bases from V and 0 from J, leaving 14 bases between them. This CDR3 has 17 residues. Germline-derived CDR1 and CDR2 are MGHRA and YSYEKL.

This clonotype was counted a few times. The J gene is TRBJ1-5, the V gene TRBV27; TRBD1 matches at 12 bases. The length of the CDR3 is 16 residues. CDR1 MNHEY and CDR2 SMNVEV come from the germline V gene (reference sequence). V shed 2 bases and J 6 bases; nucleotides not matched to a gene: 5. As DNA, the CDR3 is TGTGCCAGCAGTTTAACGGGACAGGGGGCTGGTCAGCCCCAGCATTTT. Translating it yields CASSLTGQGAGQPQHF.

The sample holds a few counts of this clonotype. This chain joins TRBV29-1 and TRBJ1-1, with a possible D match to TRBD1 (5 bases). Trimming cost V 2 bases and J 3 bases, with 10 bases left between them. The length of the CDR3 is 13 residues. Germline V gene data show CDR1 as SQVTM and CDR2 as ANQGSEA. The CDR3 is CSVETGEDTEAFF. The DNA for the CDR3 is TGCAGCGTTGAAACGGGGGAAGACACTGAAGCTTTCTTT.

There are a few counts of this clonotype. This sequence joins TRBV27 and TRBJ1-5; 9 nucleotides align to TRBD1. V was clipped by 2 bases and J by 5 bases; unmatched bases: 10. This CDR3 comprises 17 residues. Per germline, CDR1 MNHEY and CDR2 SMNVEV (reference sequence). CDR3 region: CASSLQGDRAGDQPQHF. For the CDR3, the DNA is TGTGCCAGCAGTTTACAGGGGGACAGGGCAGGGGATCAGCCCCAGCATTTT.

The table lists this clonotype with a few counts. The CDR3 DNA is TGTGCCAGCAGCTGGGGTCGGAATGAGCAGTTCTTC. This codes for CASSWGRNEQFF. The rearrangement uses TRBV7-2 and TRBJ2-1; D gene unclear. This CDR3 spans 12 amino acids. The germline V gene has CDR1 SGHTA and CDR2 FQGNSA. V dropped 4 bases and J dropped 7 bases, with 8 bases sitting between them.

The V gene is TRBV6-1, the J gene TRBJ2-1; 10 bases match TRBD2. V was clipped by 7 bases and J by 5 bases; unmatched bases: 8. CDR1 MNHNS and CDR2 SASEGT come from the germline V gene. This CDR3 has 15 amino acids. CDR3: CASNFLAGDHNEQFF. The CDR3 region has the DNA TGTGCCAGCAATTTCCTAGCGGGGGATCACAATGAGCAGTTCTTC.